A single sample gave rise to the 30 T cell receptor beta chains below, sequenced in a study of blood T cell repertoires in COVID-19. The data were produced by immunoSEQ multiplex PCR, yet TCRdb's version contains in-frame clones alone and is incomplete. The top ten hold around 33% of the sample, which has about 82,000 clones, around 78% seen once. Sequencing was done on a sample of peripheral blood. The source is a man aged 55 to 70 with COVID-19, enrolled during active disease.

The rearrangement links TRBV27 to TRBJ2-1; maybe TRBD2 (5 bases). Germline V CDR1 and CDR2: MNHEY, SMNVEV (reference sequence). The V and J ends lost 2 bases and 7 bases respectively, with 18 bases between them. The CDR3 contains 16 residues. For the CDR3, the DNA is TGTGCCAGCAGTTTACGGCTAGCCGCTTCTTGGAATGAGCAGTTCTTC. Translated: CASSLRLAASWNEQFF.

This chain connects TRBV6-4 to TRBJ1-5; 8 bases match TRBD1. With 2 bases clipped from V and 5 bases from J, the junction kept 8 bases outside the gene matches. This CDR3 has 16 amino acids. Looked up from germline, CDR1 is MRHNA and CDR2 is SNTAGT. The CDR3 region is CASSDQGRQGYQPQHF. The CDR3 nucleotides read TGTGCCAGCAGTGACCAGGGGAGACAGGGGTATCAGCCCCAGCATTTT.

This sequence joins TRBV30 and TRBJ1-4; D is perhaps TRBD1 (5 bases). The germline V and J ends were trimmed by 4 bases and 7 bases, with 13 bases remaining between them. Germline loops: CDR1 GTSNPN, CDR2 SVGIG (reference sequence). The CDR3 is made up of 13 amino acids. CDR3 residues: CAWIGGGSEKLFF. The CDR3 coding sequence is TGTGCCTGGATTGGGGGAGGGAGTGAAAAACTGTTTTTT.

The genes are TRBV5-8 and TRBJ2-5, with TRBD1 matching over 8 bases. The CDR3 extends over 15 amino acids. Per the germline V gene, CDR1 is SGHTS and CDR2 is YDEGEE. The V gene end was trimmed by 4 bases and the J gene end by 4 bases; junction bases not matched to a gene: 9. The CDR3 sequence is CASSEGTGVGETQYF. CDR3 DNA sequence: TGTGCCAGCAGCGAAGGGACAGGTGTTGGAGAGACCCAGTACTTC.

This chain links TRBV18 with TRBJ2-7; maybe TRBD2 (7 bases). Trimming stripped 5 bases from V and 5 bases from J, with 10 bases between. CDR3 size: 12 residues. Germline CDR1 is KGHSH and CDR2 is LQKENI. CDR3 in amino acids: CASSRGGDEQYF. The CDR3 nucleotides read TGTGCCAGCTCAAGGGGGGGAGACGAGCAGTACTTC. The full variable domain, with the rest looked up from reference TRBV18 and TRBJ2-7, is NAGVMQNPRHLVRRRGQEARLRCSPMKGHSHVYWYRQLPEEGLKFMVYLQKENIIDESGMPKERFSAEFPKEGPSILRIQQVVRGDSAAYFCASSRGGDEQYFGPGTRLTVT.

The V and J genes are TRBV5-1 and TRBJ2-5, with TRBD2 matching 10 bases. V was clipped by 7 bases and J by 4 bases; unmatched bases: 10. Germline CDR1 is SGHRS and CDR2 is YFSETQ. This CDR3 is built from 15 residues. The DNA of the CDR3 is TGCGCCAGCTCGAGGAGCGGGGGGGCCCGAGAGACCCAGTACTTC. Its translation: CASSRSGGARETQYF.

The rearrangement uses TRBV27 and TRBJ2-7; 11 bases map to TRBD2. V shed 4 bases, J shed 4 bases, and the junction held 6 bases outside the gene matches. From germline, CDR1 is MNHEY and CDR2 SMNVEV (reference sequence). This CDR3 has 15 residues. The CDR3 reads CASSSLLAGVYEQYF. DNA of the CDR3: TGTGCCAGCAGTTCCTTACTAGCGGGAGTTTACGAGCAGTACTTC.

The chain has TRBV7-9 and TRBJ2-7; weak D call: TRBD2 (6 bases). The germline V gene has CDR1 SEHNR and CDR2 FQNEAQ (reference sequence). The CDR3 has 14 residues. V lost 1 base and J 3 bases, leaving 10 bases between the germline ends. For the CDR3, the DNA is TGTGCCAGCAGCTTAGGAGTAGCGGACTACGAGCAGTACTTC. Its translation: CASSLGVADYEQYF.

This clone was seen a single time. The chain couples TRBV18 to TRBJ1-1; TRBD1 matches at 10 bases. V lost 7 bases and J lost 5; bases outside the gene matches: 10. The CDR3 runs to 15 residues. CDR1 is KGHSH, CDR2 LQKENI, per germline. The CDR3 sequence: CASLPLQGQGTEAFF. The CDR3 DNA is TGTGCCAGCTTACCCCTCCAGGGACAGGGGACTGAAGCTTTCTTT.

This clone showed up many times. The V gene is TRBV6-2 or TRBV6-3, the J gene TRBJ2-7, with 9 nucleotides matching TRBD2. Germline V CDR1 and CDR2: MNHEY, SVGEGT. V gave up 0 bases and J gave up 3 bases; unmatched junction bases: 3. The CDR3 loop spans 15 amino acids. In nucleotides, the CDR3 is TGTGCCAGCAGTTACTCTGGGACTAGCCTCTACGAGCAGTACTTC. Translated, it gives CASSYSGTSLYEQYF.

The chain has TRBV5-1 and TRBJ2-3; 9 bases map to TRBD2. Germline V gene data show CDR1 as SGHRS and CDR2 as YFSETQ. V shed 1 base, J shed 4 bases, and the junction held 4 bases outside the gene matches. There are 15 residues in the CDR3. The chain's CDR3 is CASSLSSSGADTQYF. The DNA of the CDR3 is TGCGCCAGCAGCTTGTCGTCTAGCGGGGCAGATACGCAGTATTTT.

This chain joins TRBV7-3 and TRBJ2-1; 7 nucleotides agree with TRBD2. The V gene's germline CDR1 is SGHTA and CDR2 FQGTGA. CDR3 length: 16 residues. V dropped 5 bases and J dropped 4; count of bases not matched to a gene: 11. The CDR3 spells CASSHRGVNRYNEQFF. The CDR3 nucleotides are TGTGCCAGCAGCCACCGGGGGGTCAATAGGTACAATGAGCAGTTCTTC.

V and J are TRBV3-1 (or the pseudogene TRBV3-2) and TRBJ1-1; TRBD1 is a possible D gene (5 bases). The CDR3 runs to 15 residues. The V end lost 1 base, the J end lost 1 base, and 10 bases lay between the germline ends. Germline values: CDR1 LGHDT, CDR2 YNNKEL (reference sequence). The DNA for the CDR3 is TGTGCCAGCAGCCAAGGAGGCAGGGCGAACACTGAAGCTTTCTTT. Its translation: CASSQGGRANTEAFF.

Relative to its sample, this clone is large (0.1 to 1%). The gene calls are TRBV7-6 and TRBJ2-3, with D uncertain. Trimming stripped 1 base from V and 0 bases from J, with 8 bases between. Looked up from germline, CDR1 is SGHVS and CDR2 is FNYEAQ. The CDR3 covers 15 residues. The CDR3 DNA reads as TGTGCCAGCAGCTTAGTGCCGGAGAGCACAGATACGCAGTATTTT. Translation gives CASSLVPESTDTQYF.

This clone was counted between two and nine times. This chain joins TRBV3-1 (or the pseudogene TRBV3-2) and TRBJ1-2; a possible D gene is TRBD1 (5 bases). The CDR3 spans 14 residues. Trimming shortened V by 1 base and J by 7 bases, and 13 bases separated the two germline ends. Germline assignment: CDR1 LGHDT and CDR2 YNNKEL (reference sequence). The CDR3 protein is CASSQVGRAGGYTF. The CDR3 DNA reads TGTGCCAGCAGCCAAGTTGGCAGGGCTGGTGGCTACACCTTC.

The V call is TRBV11-3, the J call TRBJ1-1; TRBD1 is a possible D gene (5 bases). This CDR3 is built from 14 residues. The V end lost 5 bases, the J end lost 1 base, and 11 bases lay between the germline ends. Germline CDR1 and CDR2: SGHNT and YENEEA. CDR3 amino acids: CASSPGLSNTEAFF. CDR3 nucleotide sequence: TGTGCCAGCAGCCCGGGACTCTCGAACACTGAAGCTTTCTTT.

The V gene is TRBV29-1, the J gene TRBJ2-7, with TRBD1 identical over 7 bases. The CDR3 runs 13 residues. Germline V gene lookup returns CDR1 SQVTM and CDR2 ANQGSEA. J lost 2 bases, V lost 7 bases, and 8 bases had no gene match. The CDR3 DNA reads as TGCAGCGGGCGGACAGGTGGGGCCTACGAGCAGTACTTC. Protein sequence: CSGRTGGAYEQYF.

This chain connects TRBV5-1 to TRBJ1-4; 9 bases match TRBD1. Germline lookup yields CDR1 SGHRS and CDR2 YFSETQ. CDR3 size: 16 residues. With V trimmed by 4 bases and J by 5 bases, 9 bases remained unmatched. For the CDR3, the DNA is TGCGCCAGCAGCCCACTCTCCGGGACAGGGAATGAAAAACTGTTTTTT. Translation gives CASSPLSGTGNEKLFF.

The chain is built from TRBV5-6 and TRBJ2-7; D remains ambiguous. This CDR3 is built from 12 residues. From germline, CDR1 is SGHDT and CDR2 YYEEEE. The V end lost 1 base, the J end lost 7 bases, and 9 bases lay between the germline ends. This chain's CDR3 is CASSLWQVEQYF. CDR3 nucleotides: TGTGCCAGCAGCTTGTGGCAGGTGGAGCAGTACTTC.

J is TRBJ1-1 and V is TRBV27; D is uncertain. The CDR3 contains 14 residues. Germline V gene data show CDR1 as MNHEY and CDR2 as SMNVEV (reference sequence). V was cut by 4 bases and J by 1 base, with 10 bases left in between. The CDR3 DNA reads as TGTGCCAGCAGTTCACCCCTGAGGAACACTGAAGCTTTCTTT. It translates to CASSSPLRNTEAFF.

The V and J genes are TRBV6-5 and TRBJ1-1; TRBD1 is a possible D gene (6 bases). Germline V gives CDR1 MNHEY, CDR2 SVGAGI. The germline V and J ends were trimmed by 4 bases and 1 base, with 13 bases remaining between them. This CDR3 is 15 amino acids long. The CDR3 protein is CASSLAGASNTEAFF. CDR3 bases: TGTGCCAGCAGTTTGGCAGGGGCGTCGAACACTGAAGCTTTCTTT.

The chain joins TRBV3-1 (or the pseudogene TRBV3-2) to TRBJ2-5, with TRBD2 matching over 14 bases. V was pared by 1 base and J by 3 bases, with 1 base of the junction left unmatched. This CDR3 has 16 amino acids. The germline CDR1 and CDR2 sequences are LGHDT and YNNKEL (reference sequence). Written as DNA, the CDR3 is TGTGCCAGCAGCCAAGGACTAGCGGGGGGGAAAGAGACCCAGTACTTC. Amino acids: CASSQGLAGGKETQYF.

This clone was seen many times. The chain employs TRBV6-5 and TRBJ2-1; a weak D match, TRBD1 (7 bases). V was trimmed by 10 bases and J by 15 bases, leaving 28 bases between them. Germline CDR1 is MNHEY and CDR2 is SVGAGI. The CDR3 has 14 residues. The CDR3 nucleotides read TGTGCCACAACCGACCGGGACAGCGTGGGGGACTGGTTCTTC. Protein: CATTDRDSVGDWFF.

CDR3 amino acids: CASSAGGGPSEQYF. CDR3 sequence (DNA): TGTGCCAGCAGCGCCGGGGGAGGGCCGAGCGAGCAGTACTTC. The gene calls are TRBV7-2 and TRBJ2-7, with TRBD2 identical over 7 bases. CDR1 and CDR2 from the germline V gene are SGHTA and FQGNSA. This CDR3 is built from 14 residues. Unmatched junction bases numbered 10, after V lost 5 bases and J lost 6 bases.

Comment on this clone: The CDR3 end shows no conserved phenylalanine or tryptophan, and so a read error is likely. The DNA is omitted, as the CDR3 cannot be located on it reliably, and the CDR3 follows TCRdb's listing. This chain connects TRBV9 to TRBJ1-1; TRBD1 was called by the table and not checked on the DNA. Germline CDR1 is SGDLS and CDR2 is YYNGEE. The CDR3 totals 10 residues, both ends included. The CDR3 is CASSAGHRVD.

V and J are TRBV27 and TRBJ2-5, with a possible D match to TRBD2 (6 bases). Between the trimmed V and J ends, which lost 6 bases and 5 bases, there was a span of 16 bases. The CDR3 consists of 14 residues. Germline CDR1 MNHEY, CDR2 SMNVEV (reference sequence). CDR3: CASSLPGRMETQYF. The CDR3 bases are TGTGCCAGCAGCCTTCCGGGGAGGATGGAGACCCAGTACTTC.

V is TRBV27 and J is TRBJ1-6; D is perhaps TRBD1 (6 bases). This CDR3 comprises 14 residues. V gave up 7 bases and J gave up 9 bases, with 16 bases separating them. The germline gives CDR1 MNHEY, CDR2 SMNVEV (reference sequence). The CDR3 coding sequence is TGTGCCAGCACCCTCGGGGGGCTCCGTTCACCCCTCCACTTT. It translates to CASTLGGLRSPLHF.

The genes are TRBV19 and TRBJ1-1; D unclear. Germline-derived CDR1 and CDR2 are LNHDA and SQIVND (reference sequence). The CDR3 runs to 14 residues. V gave up 1 base and J gave up 2 bases, with 8 bases separating them. DNA for the CDR3: TGTGCCAGTAGTATAGGTCAGATAAACACTGAAGCTTTCTTT. Its translation is CASSIGQINTEAFF.

Only a few counts were recorded for this clone. The genes are TRBV5-1 and TRBJ2-2, with 7 positions matching TRBD2. Losses at the gene ends were 8 bases for V and 1 base for J; bases not matched to a gene: 5. Germline CDR1 is SGHRS and CDR2 is YFSETQ. There are 14 residues in the CDR3. CDR3 in DNA: TGCGCCAGTGGGAGGGGACTGAACACCGGGGAGCTGTTTTTT. Translating gives CASGRGLNTGELFF. The full variable domain, its missing parts supplied by reference TRBV5-1 and TRBJ2-2, is KAGVTQTPRYLIKTRGQQVTLSCSPISGHRSVSWYQQTPGQGLQFLFEYFSETQRNKGNFPGRFSGRQFSNSRSEMNVSTLELGDSALYLCASGRGLNTGELFFGEGSRLTVL.

The chain combines TRBV25-1 with TRBJ2-1, with a possible D match to TRBD2 (7 bases). Germline V lookup: CDR1 MGHDK, CDR2 SYGVNS. V dropped 7 bases and J dropped 13 bases, with 26 bases sitting between them. The CDR3 has 15 residues. CDR3 sequence (DNA): TGTGCCAGCACCAGAGGGGGGGCTAGCGGCCTAAGACAGTTCTTC. Translated: CASTRGGASGLRQFF.